This T cell receptor (beta chain) is from a study of T-cell reconstitution after alpha-beta-depleted transplantation in children. Study-wide results and caveats: Where some patients showed high TCRbeta diversity at day 60, it came from recipient T cells and thymic progenitors that had survived. Reportedly, roughly two months post-transplant, alpha-beta T cells arose from several hundred expanded graft clones. The authors attributed T-cell counts and diversity one year after transplant mostly to newly produced T cells.

CDR3 length equals 16 residues. J lost 8 bases, V lost 4 bases, and 11 bases had no gene match. Germline V gene lookup returns CDR1 LGHDT and CDR2 YNNKEL (reference sequence). As regards this clonotype: No antigen is known for it.

Preparation of the TCRbeta library involved a method that used unique molecular identifiers. TCRdb independently ran MiXCR on the PCR reads; one entry per CDR3 protein. Of some 300,000 distinct CDR3 sequences detected, roughly 8.2% appear once; the ten largest clones hold approximately 9%. The clonotype comes from a female patient aged 2-9 years who had a stem cell transplant for Fanconi anemia, so the T cells may come from the graft donor. The sequences come from peripheral blood, collected 360 days after TCRalphabeta/CD19-depleted stem cell transplant. This chain links TRBV3-1 with TRBJ1-1; 12 positions agree with TRBD1. In nucleotides, the CDR3 is TGTGCCAGCAGCCTATTCACCGGGACAGGGGGCGAAGAAGCTTTCTTT. Its protein product is CASSLFTGTGGEEAFF.